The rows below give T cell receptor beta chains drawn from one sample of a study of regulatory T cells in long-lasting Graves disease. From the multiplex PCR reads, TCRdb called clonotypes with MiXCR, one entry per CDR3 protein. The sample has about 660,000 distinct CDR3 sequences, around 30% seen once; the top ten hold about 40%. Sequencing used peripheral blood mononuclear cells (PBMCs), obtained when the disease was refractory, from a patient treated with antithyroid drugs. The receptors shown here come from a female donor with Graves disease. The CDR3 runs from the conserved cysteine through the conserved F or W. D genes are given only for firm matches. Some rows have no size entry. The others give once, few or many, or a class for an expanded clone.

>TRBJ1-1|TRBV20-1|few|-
CSARDLGSMNTEAFF
TGCAGTGCTAGAGATCTTGGCAGCATGAACACTGAAGCTTTCTTT
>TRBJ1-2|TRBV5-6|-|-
CASSLGVDGYTF
TGTGCCAGCAGCTTGGGGGTCGATGGCTACACCTTC
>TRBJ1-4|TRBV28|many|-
CASSGQLLATNEKLFF
TGTGCCAGCAGCGGACAGCTACTTGCAACTAATGAAAAACTGTTTTTT
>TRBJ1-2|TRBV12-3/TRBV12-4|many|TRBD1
CASSRQGANYGYTF
TGTGCCAGCAGCCGACAGGGCGCTAACTATGGCTACACCTTC
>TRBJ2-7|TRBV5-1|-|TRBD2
CASCSGTSGRYEQYF
TGCGCCAGCTGCTCCGGGACTAGCGGGAGGTACGAGCAGTACTTC
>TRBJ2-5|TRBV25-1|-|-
CASSEYGSQETQYF
TGTGCCAGCAGTGAATATGGCAGTCAAGAGACCCAGTACTTC
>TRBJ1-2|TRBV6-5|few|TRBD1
CASSFDRAIGYTF
TGTGCCAGCAGTTTCGACAGGGCCATTGGCTACACCTTC
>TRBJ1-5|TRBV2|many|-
CASSEAWWGETQPQHF
TGTGCCAGCAGTGAAGCGTGGTGGGGGGAGACTCAGCCCCAGCATTTT
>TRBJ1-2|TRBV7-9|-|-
CASSPQPTANYGYTF
TGTGCCAGCAGCCCCCAACCGACAGCAAACTATGGCTACACCTTC
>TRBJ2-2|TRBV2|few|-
CASSGGGNTGELFF
TGTGCCAGCAGTGGGGGCGGGAACACCGGGGAGCTGTTTTTT
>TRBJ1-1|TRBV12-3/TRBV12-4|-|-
CASSKQATGPHTEAFF
TGTGCCAGTTCAAAACAAGCTACAGGGCCCCATACTGAAGCTTTCTTT
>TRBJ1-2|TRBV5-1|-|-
CASSDSDRYGYTF
TGCGCCAGCAGCGACTCTGACAGATATGGCTACACCTTC
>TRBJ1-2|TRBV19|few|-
CASSIRPQAANYGYTF
TGTGCCAGTAGTATACGTCCCCAGGCAGCGAACTATGGCTACACCTTC
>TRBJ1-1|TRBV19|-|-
CASADLLNTEAFF
TGTGCCAGTGCTGACCTACTGAACACTGAAGCTTTCTTT
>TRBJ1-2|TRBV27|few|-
CASSETRYTF
TGTGCCAGCAGCGAGACTCGCTACACCTTC
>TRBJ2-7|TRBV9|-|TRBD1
CASSTNRDSALYEQYF
TGTGCCAGCAGCACAAACCGGGACAGTGCCCTATACGAGCAGTACTTC
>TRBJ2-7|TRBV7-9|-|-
CASSFDYRYEQYF
TGTGCCAGCAGCTTCGACTATAGGTACGAGCAGTACTTC
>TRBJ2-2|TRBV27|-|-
CASRRPNTGELFF
TGTGCCAGTCGGCGTCCGAACACCGGGGAGCTGTTTTTT
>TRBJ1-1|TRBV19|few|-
CASSYGGLTEAFF
TGTGCCAGTAGTTACGGAGGTCTCACTGAAGCTTTCTTT
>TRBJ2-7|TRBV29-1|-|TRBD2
CSVVFLAGSSYEQYF
TGCAGCGTCGTCTTCCTAGCGGGGAGCTCCTACGAGCAGTACTTC
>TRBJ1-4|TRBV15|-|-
CATSRVGRTNEKLFF
TGTGCCACCAGCAGAGTGGGCAGGACTAATGAAAAACTGTTTTTT
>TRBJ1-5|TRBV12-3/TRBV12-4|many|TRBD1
CASSLRQGGNQPQHF
TGTGCCAGCAGTTTAAGACAGGGAGGGAATCAGCCCCAGCATTTT
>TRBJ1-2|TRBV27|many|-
CASGKGNYGYTF
TGTGCCAGCGGGAAGGGGAACTATGGCTACACCTTC
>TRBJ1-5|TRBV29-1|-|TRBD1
CSVQGDGGSNQPQHF
TGCAGCGTTCAGGGGGACGGGGGGAGCAATCAGCCCCAGCATTTT
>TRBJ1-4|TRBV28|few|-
CASSFGSNEKLFF
TGTGCCAGCAGTTTTGGGAGTAATGAAAAACTGTTTTTT
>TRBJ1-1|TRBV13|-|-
CASSLGEEPWGAFF
TGTGCCAGCAGCTTAGGCGAAGAACCCTGGGGTGCTTTCTTT
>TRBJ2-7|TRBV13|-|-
CASSLAGHDSYEQYF
TGTGCCAGCAGCTTAGCGGGTCACGACTCCTACGAGCAGTACTTC
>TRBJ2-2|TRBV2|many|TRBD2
CASSEEPGGVIGELFF
TGTGCCAGCAGTGAAGAGCCGGGAGGAGTTATCGGGGAGCTGTTTTTT
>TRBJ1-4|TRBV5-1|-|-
CASSKDRFNEKLFF
TGCGCCAGCAGCAAAGACAGGTTTAATGAAAAACTGTTTTTT
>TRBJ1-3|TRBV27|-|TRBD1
CASSLLGQGNTIYF
TGTGCCAGCAGTTTGCTGGGACAGGGAAACACCATATATTTT
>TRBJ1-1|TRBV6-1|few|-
CASRRSKNTEAFF
TGTGCCAGCAGACGGTCCAAGAACACTGAAGCTTTCTTT
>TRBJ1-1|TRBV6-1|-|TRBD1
CASYRSARGKTEAFF
TGTGCCAGCTACCGGTCGGCCAGGGGGAAGACTGAAGCTTTCTTT
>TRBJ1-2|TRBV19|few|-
CASSSNRDTVYGYTF
TGTGCCAGTAGTTCGAACCGGGACACCGTCTATGGCTACACCTTC
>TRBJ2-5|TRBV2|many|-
CASSEAGAQETQYF
TGTGCCAGCAGTGAAGCTGGGGCCCAAGAGACCCAGTACTTC